These 31 T cell receptor beta chains were sequenced from one sample in a study of shared T cell receptors in the human thymus. This table comes from immunoSEQ multiplex PCR, and its TCRdb copy is limited to in-frame clones, with some not included. The data contain more than 550,000 clones, 80% to 90% of them singletons. A further study also used this sample, focusing on human thymus T cells.

The sequenced material came from thymocytes. Source of these receptors: a girl under three years old with a congenital heart defect.

CDR3 nucleotides: TGTGCCAGCAGCGGGGGGACAGGGGTCAAGGATACGCAGTATTTT. Translated: CASSGGTGVKDTQYF. The chain employs TRBV9 and TRBJ2-3, with 10 bases lining up with TRBD1. The CDR3 consists of 15 residues. V lost 3 bases and J lost 6; bases outside the gene matches: 7. Per the germline V gene, CDR1 is SGDLS and CDR2 is YYNGEE.

In its sample, this clone was seen a few times. DNA of the CDR3: TGTGCCAGCAGCTTGAGGGTTGAGGGGAACACCGGGGAGCTGTTTTTT. It codes for CASSLRVEGNTGELFF. J is TRBJ2-2 and V is TRBV13; D is perhaps TRBD2 (5 bases). Germline CDR1 PRHDT, CDR2 FYEKMQ (reference sequence). This CDR3 has 16 amino acids. Trimming shortened V by 3 bases and J by 1 base, and 12 bases separated the two germline ends. Together with reference TRBV13 and TRBJ2-2, the CDR3 gives the full variable domain: AAGVIQSPRHLIKEKRETATLKCYPIPRHDTVYWYQQGPGQDPQFLISFYEKMQSDKGSIPDRFSAQQFSDYHSELNMSSLELGDSALYFCASSLRVEGNTGELFFGEGSRLTVL.

The V call is TRBV10-3, the J call TRBJ1-1; 10 bases line up with TRBD1. Germline V gives CDR1 ENHRY, CDR2 SYGVKD. The V segment lost 3 bases and the J segment 6 bases; nucleotides outside the gene matches: 16. The length of the CDR3 is 18 residues. The CDR3 region has the DNA TGTGCCATCAGTGACCTCGACAGGGGGCGCGGACCAAGCGCTGAAGCTTTCTTT. It encodes CAISDLDRGRGPSAEAFF.

The chain links TRBV5-5 to TRBJ2-3; D not resolved. The V end lost 4 bases, the J end lost 2 bases, and 14 bases lay between the germline ends. The CDR3 runs 15 residues. Germline V gene data show CDR1 as SGHKS and CDR2 as YYEKEE (reference sequence). In DNA, the CDR3 is TGTGCCAGCAGCCAAGAGCAAATCAACACAGATACGCAGTATTTT. Protein: CASSQEQINTDTQYF.

This clone has only one observation. The rearrangement joins TRBV27 to TRBJ1-4; possible D gene TRBD1, 6 bases. This CDR3 spans 15 amino acids. CDR1 and CDR2 (germline): MNHEY, SMNVEV (reference sequence). Trimming pared 6 bases from V and 4 bases from J, leaving 15 bases between. CDR3 DNA: TGTGCCAGCAGGGACGGACAGTCCCGTAATGAAAAACTGTTTTTT. Translation gives CASRDGQSRNEKLFF.

This chain joins TRBV13 and TRBJ2-1, with 14 bases identical to TRBD2. The CDR3 is 18 amino acids. Germline-derived CDR1 and CDR2 are PRHDT and FYEKMQ (reference sequence). With 1 base clipped from V and 6 bases from J, the junction kept 8 bases outside the gene matches. This CDR3 reads CASSLVEIGLAGGNEQFF. The CDR3 DNA sequence: TGTGCCAGCAGCTTAGTAGAAATCGGACTAGCGGGGGGCAATGAGCAGTTCTTC.

The rearrangement links TRBV5-1 to TRBJ1-2; TRBD1 is a possible D gene (6 bases). The CDR3 contains 14 residues. Germline CDR1 and CDR2: SGHRS and YFSETQ. Between the trimmed V and J ends, which lost 0 bases and 6 bases, there was a span of 12 bases. The CDR3 DNA reads TGCGCCAGCAGCTTGGGTCGGACAGCGGATGGCTACACCTTC. It is translated as CASSLGRTADGYTF.

The V call is TRBV5-1, the J call TRBJ2-3; TRBD2 matches 14 bases. V shed 3 bases, J shed 6 bases, and the junction held 12 bases outside the gene matches. Germline assignment: CDR1 SGHRS and CDR2 YFSETQ. This CDR3 has 18 amino acids. CDR3 nucleotide sequence: TGCGCCAGCAGCTCCGGACTAGCGGGGGGCCCCCTCGTGGATACGCAGTATTTT. Its translation: CASSSGLAGGPLVDTQYF.

The rearrangement links TRBV28 to TRBJ2-7; 7 positions match TRBD1. This CDR3 contains 17 residues. V lost 7 bases, J lost 2 bases, and 17 bases stayed unmatched. The V gene's germline CDR1 is MDHEN and CDR2 SYDVKM. DNA of the CDR3: TGTGCCAGCAACCCAACAGGGGACCCCCTCATACCCTACGAGCAGTACTTC. Translation: CASNPTGDPLIPYEQYF.

The chain employs TRBV4-1 and TRBJ1-1, with D possibly matching TRBD1 (5 bases). The germline V gene has CDR1 MGHRA and CDR2 YSYEKL. CDR3 length: 20 residues. The V end was cut by 0 bases, the J end by 2 bases, with 25 bases between. CDR3 region: CASSQEGRRAGRYRNTEAFF. CDR3 sequence (DNA): TGCGCCAGCAGCCAAGAGGGTCGTAGGGCAGGGAGGTATCGCAACACTGAAGCTTTCTTT.

This chain connects TRBV11-2 to TRBJ2-3; a weak D match, TRBD2 (7 bases). Trimming cost V 7 bases and J 2 bases, with 22 bases left between them. The germline V gene encodes CDR1 SGHAT and CDR2 FQNNGV. This CDR3 is built from 17 residues. The chain's CDR3 is CASILGGGAGDTDTQYF. The CDR3 DNA reads as TGTGCCAGCATTCTAGGGGGAGGGGCGGGAGACACAGATACGCAGTATTTT.

The V gene is TRBV4-1, the J gene TRBJ2-5, with D perhaps matching TRBD2 (7 bases). V lost 4 bases and J 0 bases, leaving 18 bases between the germline ends. This CDR3 is 17 amino acids long. Germline assignment: CDR1 MGHRA and CDR2 YSYEKL. In DNA form, the CDR3 reads TGCGCCAGCAGCCTGAGTACGGGGGGCTCCGACCAAGAGACCCAGTACTTC. Its protein product is CASSLSTGGSDQETQYF.

The rearrangement joins TRBV28 to TRBJ1-4; D might be TRBD1 (6 bases). Deletions cut 7 bases from V and 10 bases from J, with 22 bases between. Per the germline V gene, CDR1 is MDHEN and CDR2 is SYDVKM. The CDR3 loop spans 15 amino acids. The CDR3 bases are TGTGCCAGCAACGACAGGAGTGGCCTGAGAGGAAAACTGTTTTTT. Its translation: CASNDRSGLRGKLFF.

CDR3 amino acids: CASSLKVVAGFHQYF. DNA of the CDR3: TGTGCCAGCAGCTTGAAGGTAGTAGCGGGCTTTCACCAGTACTTC. The chain has TRBV5-6 and TRBJ2-7; TRBD2 aligns across 7 bases. Germline-derived CDR1 and CDR2 are SGHDT and YYEEEE. V shed 1 base and J 10 bases; nucleotides not matched to a gene: 14. The CDR3 has 15 residues. The whole variable domain, filled in from reference TRBV5-6 and TRBJ2-7, reads DAGVTQSPTHLIKTRGQQVTLRCSPKSGHDTVSWYQQALGQGPQFIFQYYEEEERQRGNFPDRFSGHQFPNYSSELNVNALLLGDSALYLCASSLKVVAGFHQYFGPGTRLTVT.

The chain employs TRBV5-5 and TRBJ2-7; unclear D gene. V was clipped by 2 bases and J by 5 bases, with 14 bases between them. Germline V CDR1 and CDR2: SGHKS, YYEKEE (reference sequence). This CDR3 is 14 amino acids long. CDR3 bases: TGTGCCAGCAGCTTTAAGCGCCCTCAGAACGAGCAGTACTTC. This encodes CASSFKRPQNEQYF.

This clone was observed a handful of times. This chain joins TRBV5-1 and TRBJ2-5; TRBD2 agrees at 8 bases. Per germline, CDR1 SGHRS and CDR2 YFSETQ. This CDR3 has 13 residues. Unmatched junction bases numbered 0, after V lost 0 bases and J lost 5 bases. CDR3 DNA: TGCGCCAGCAGCTTGGCTAGCGGGGAGACCCAGTACTTC. As protein: CASSLASGETQYF.

This clone was counted a single time. V usage is TRBV5-1 and J usage is TRBJ2-7; D is perhaps TRBD1 (8 bases). Germline-derived CDR1 and CDR2 are SGHRS and YFSETQ. With 3 bases removed from V and 2 bases from J, the gap between germline ends came to 18 bases. The CDR3 contains 16 residues. CDR3 amino acids: CASSWGGQELPYEQYF. The CDR3, as DNA: TGCGCCAGCAGCTGGGGGGGACAGGAGCTCCCCTACGAGCAGTACTTC.

The table lists this clone with a count of one. V is TRBV6-5 and J is TRBJ2-5, with unresolved D. Germline V gene data show CDR1 as MNHEY and CDR2 as SVGAGI. With 3 bases removed from V and 6 bases from J, the gap between germline ends came to 11 bases. There are 13 residues in the CDR3. The CDR3 sequence is CASSYPLSKTQYF. CDR3 bases: TGTGCCAGCAGTTATCCACTTTCCAAGACCCAGTACTTC.

The chain links TRBV29-1 to TRBJ1-2, with 7 bases matching TRBD1. Per germline, CDR1 SQVTM and CDR2 ANQGSEA. V lost 7 bases and J lost 1; bases outside the gene matches: 3. The CDR3 runs 12 residues. DNA of the CDR3: TGCAGCGCTGGACAGGATAACTATGGCTACACCTTC. It codes for CSAGQDNYGYTF.

This clone was detected only once. The CDR3 DNA is TGTGCTAGTGGTTCGGGACAGGGGCAAGCTGAAGCTTTCTTT. Translation: CASGSGQGQAEAFF. This rearrangement joins TRBV12-5 to TRBJ1-1; 10 bases fit TRBD1. Looked up from germline, CDR1 is LGHNT and CDR2 is FRNRAP. V lost 4 bases, J lost 6 bases, and 5 bases stayed unmatched. The CDR3 is 14 amino acids.

The rearrangement joins TRBV21-1 to TRBJ2-7; the table's D call TRBD1 went unverified against the DNA. TRBV21-1 is a recognized pseudogene. The CDR3 totals 13 residues. CDR3 nucleotide sequence: TGTGCCAGCAATACACAGGGGCGGTACGAGCAGTACTTC. Amino acid sequence: CASNTQGRYEQYF.

The chain recombines TRBV7-2 with TRBJ2-3; the match to TRBD2 covers 9 bases. CDR3 size: 17 residues. V lost 6 bases, J lost 0 bases, and 10 bases stayed unmatched. Germline V gene lookup returns CDR1 SGHTA and CDR2 FQGNSA. The CDR3 spells CASSYAGGTSSTDTQYF. The CDR3 DNA is TGTGCCAGCAGTTACGCGGGAGGGACATCTAGCACAGATACGCAGTATTTT.

J is TRBJ2-2 and V is TRBV11-2; TRBD2 matches at 9 bases. V shed 5 bases and J 4 bases; nucleotides not matched to a gene: 17. This CDR3 is 19 amino acids long. Germline loops: CDR1 SGHAT, CDR2 FQNNGV. The CDR3 spells CASSLNSGGVSQPTGELFF. The CDR3 nucleotides are TGTGCCAGCAGCCTTAATAGCGGGGGAGTCTCTCAACCCACCGGGGAGCTGTTTTTT.

The chain links TRBV29-1 to TRBJ1-2, with TRBD1 matching 8 bases. V lost 2 bases to trimming and J lost 0 bases; unmatched junction nucleotides: 11. Germline lookup yields CDR1 SQVTM and CDR2 ANQGSEA. This CDR3 is built from 17 residues. DNA for the CDR3: TGCAGCGTTGAACGAATACCGACAGGGGTAACTAACTATGGCTACACCTTC. Protein sequence: CSVERIPTGVTNYGYTF.

The chain couples TRBV2 to TRBJ1-2, with D tentatively TRBD1 (6 bases). V shed 6 bases and J shed 6 bases, with 14 bases lying between them. Germline V gene data show CDR1 as SNHLY and CDR2 as FYNNEI. The CDR3 sequence is 13 residues long. The CDR3: CASRVRGYDGYTF. For the CDR3, the DNA is TGTGCCAGCAGGGTCAGGGGTTATGATGGCTACACCTTC.

This clone was seen a few times. The chain is built from TRBV27 and TRBJ1-1, with 12 bases aligning to TRBD1. This CDR3 is built from 17 residues. After removal of 2 bases from V and 7 bases from J, the junction contained 11 bases not matched to a gene. From germline, CDR1 is MNHEY and CDR2 SMNVEV (reference sequence). The CDR3 nucleotides are TGTGCCAGCAGTTTAAGCCGGGACAGGGGGCGCCGGGGTGAAGCTTTCTTT. The encoded protein is CASSLSRDRGRRGEAFF.

The chain is built from TRBV2 and TRBJ1-6; TRBD1 agrees at 7 bases. Germline V gene lookup returns CDR1 SNHLY and CDR2 FYNNEI. V was clipped by 2 bases and J by 10 bases; unmatched bases: 5. The CDR3 length is 14 residues. The CDR3 DNA reads as TGTGCCAGCAGTGAAACAGGGGTAGGATCACCCCTCCACTTT. The encoded protein is CASSETGVGSPLHF.

This rearrangement joins TRBV6-5 to TRBJ2-7; D is undetermined. The length of the CDR3 is 14 residues. The V end was cut by 4 bases, the J end by 4 bases, with 14 bases between. CDR1 is MNHEY, CDR2 SVGAGI, per germline. The CDR3 sequence is CASSLENSGYEQYF. CDR3 nucleotides: TGTGCCAGCAGTTTGGAGAATTCCGGATACGAGCAGTACTTC.

The chain couples TRBV7-9 to TRBJ1-2; D is unclear. Germline-derived CDR1 and CDR2 are SEHNR and FQNEAQ (reference sequence). The CDR3 covers 12 residues. The germline V and J ends were trimmed by 2 bases and 6 bases, with 7 bases remaining between them. CDR3 nucleotides: TGTGCCAGCAGCTTACCGAGGGATGGCTACACCTTC. Its translation: CASSLPRDGYTF.

The chain carries TRBV29-1 and TRBJ2-1, with 10 bases identical to TRBD1. V trimming: 6 bases; J trimming: 5 bases; junction bases outside the gene matches: 13. Germline values: CDR1 SQVTM, CDR2 ANQGSEA. This CDR3 region has 16 residues. CDR3 coding DNA: TGCAGCGTGACCGACAGGGGGCAACGGATGCACAATGAGCAGTTCTTC. As protein: CSVTDRGQRMHNEQFF.

The rearrangement uses TRBV18 and TRBJ1-2; D is uncertain. The CDR3 length is 15 residues. Per the germline V gene, CDR1 is KGHSH and CDR2 is LQKENI. Deletions cut 0 bases from V and 3 bases from J, with 11 bases between. CDR3 DNA sequence: TGTGCCAGCTCACCACCGAGGGTATCCGACTATGGCTACACCTTC. Translation: CASSPPRVSDYGYTF. Variable domain in full (rest from reference TRBV18 and TRBJ1-2): NAGVMQNPRHLVRRRGQEARLRCSPMKGHSHVYWYRQLPEEGLKFMVYLQKENIIDESGMPKERFSAEFPKEGPSILRIQQVVRGDSAAYFCASSPPRVSDYGYTFGSGTRLTVV.